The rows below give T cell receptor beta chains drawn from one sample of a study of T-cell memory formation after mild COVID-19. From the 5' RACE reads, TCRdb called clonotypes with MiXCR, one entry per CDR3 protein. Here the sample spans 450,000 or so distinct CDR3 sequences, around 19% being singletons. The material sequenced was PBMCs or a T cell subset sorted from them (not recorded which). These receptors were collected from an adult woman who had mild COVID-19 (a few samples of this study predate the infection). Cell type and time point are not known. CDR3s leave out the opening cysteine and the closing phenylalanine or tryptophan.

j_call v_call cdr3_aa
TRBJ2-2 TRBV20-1 SAYTISVTGELF
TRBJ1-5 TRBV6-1 ASTSGQFNQPQH
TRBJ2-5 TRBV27 ASSWTARQETQY
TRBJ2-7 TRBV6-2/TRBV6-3 ASSSVSGRGSLYEQY
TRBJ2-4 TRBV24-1 ATSDQRQGPTNIQY
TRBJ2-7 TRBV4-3 ASSHSGTGGSYEQY
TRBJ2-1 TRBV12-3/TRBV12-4 ASSLSPASGYKF
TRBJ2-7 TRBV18 ASSLGKGYEQY
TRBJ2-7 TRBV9 ASSGGTSLNYEQY
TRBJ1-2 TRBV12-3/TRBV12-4 ASSFRARANYGYT